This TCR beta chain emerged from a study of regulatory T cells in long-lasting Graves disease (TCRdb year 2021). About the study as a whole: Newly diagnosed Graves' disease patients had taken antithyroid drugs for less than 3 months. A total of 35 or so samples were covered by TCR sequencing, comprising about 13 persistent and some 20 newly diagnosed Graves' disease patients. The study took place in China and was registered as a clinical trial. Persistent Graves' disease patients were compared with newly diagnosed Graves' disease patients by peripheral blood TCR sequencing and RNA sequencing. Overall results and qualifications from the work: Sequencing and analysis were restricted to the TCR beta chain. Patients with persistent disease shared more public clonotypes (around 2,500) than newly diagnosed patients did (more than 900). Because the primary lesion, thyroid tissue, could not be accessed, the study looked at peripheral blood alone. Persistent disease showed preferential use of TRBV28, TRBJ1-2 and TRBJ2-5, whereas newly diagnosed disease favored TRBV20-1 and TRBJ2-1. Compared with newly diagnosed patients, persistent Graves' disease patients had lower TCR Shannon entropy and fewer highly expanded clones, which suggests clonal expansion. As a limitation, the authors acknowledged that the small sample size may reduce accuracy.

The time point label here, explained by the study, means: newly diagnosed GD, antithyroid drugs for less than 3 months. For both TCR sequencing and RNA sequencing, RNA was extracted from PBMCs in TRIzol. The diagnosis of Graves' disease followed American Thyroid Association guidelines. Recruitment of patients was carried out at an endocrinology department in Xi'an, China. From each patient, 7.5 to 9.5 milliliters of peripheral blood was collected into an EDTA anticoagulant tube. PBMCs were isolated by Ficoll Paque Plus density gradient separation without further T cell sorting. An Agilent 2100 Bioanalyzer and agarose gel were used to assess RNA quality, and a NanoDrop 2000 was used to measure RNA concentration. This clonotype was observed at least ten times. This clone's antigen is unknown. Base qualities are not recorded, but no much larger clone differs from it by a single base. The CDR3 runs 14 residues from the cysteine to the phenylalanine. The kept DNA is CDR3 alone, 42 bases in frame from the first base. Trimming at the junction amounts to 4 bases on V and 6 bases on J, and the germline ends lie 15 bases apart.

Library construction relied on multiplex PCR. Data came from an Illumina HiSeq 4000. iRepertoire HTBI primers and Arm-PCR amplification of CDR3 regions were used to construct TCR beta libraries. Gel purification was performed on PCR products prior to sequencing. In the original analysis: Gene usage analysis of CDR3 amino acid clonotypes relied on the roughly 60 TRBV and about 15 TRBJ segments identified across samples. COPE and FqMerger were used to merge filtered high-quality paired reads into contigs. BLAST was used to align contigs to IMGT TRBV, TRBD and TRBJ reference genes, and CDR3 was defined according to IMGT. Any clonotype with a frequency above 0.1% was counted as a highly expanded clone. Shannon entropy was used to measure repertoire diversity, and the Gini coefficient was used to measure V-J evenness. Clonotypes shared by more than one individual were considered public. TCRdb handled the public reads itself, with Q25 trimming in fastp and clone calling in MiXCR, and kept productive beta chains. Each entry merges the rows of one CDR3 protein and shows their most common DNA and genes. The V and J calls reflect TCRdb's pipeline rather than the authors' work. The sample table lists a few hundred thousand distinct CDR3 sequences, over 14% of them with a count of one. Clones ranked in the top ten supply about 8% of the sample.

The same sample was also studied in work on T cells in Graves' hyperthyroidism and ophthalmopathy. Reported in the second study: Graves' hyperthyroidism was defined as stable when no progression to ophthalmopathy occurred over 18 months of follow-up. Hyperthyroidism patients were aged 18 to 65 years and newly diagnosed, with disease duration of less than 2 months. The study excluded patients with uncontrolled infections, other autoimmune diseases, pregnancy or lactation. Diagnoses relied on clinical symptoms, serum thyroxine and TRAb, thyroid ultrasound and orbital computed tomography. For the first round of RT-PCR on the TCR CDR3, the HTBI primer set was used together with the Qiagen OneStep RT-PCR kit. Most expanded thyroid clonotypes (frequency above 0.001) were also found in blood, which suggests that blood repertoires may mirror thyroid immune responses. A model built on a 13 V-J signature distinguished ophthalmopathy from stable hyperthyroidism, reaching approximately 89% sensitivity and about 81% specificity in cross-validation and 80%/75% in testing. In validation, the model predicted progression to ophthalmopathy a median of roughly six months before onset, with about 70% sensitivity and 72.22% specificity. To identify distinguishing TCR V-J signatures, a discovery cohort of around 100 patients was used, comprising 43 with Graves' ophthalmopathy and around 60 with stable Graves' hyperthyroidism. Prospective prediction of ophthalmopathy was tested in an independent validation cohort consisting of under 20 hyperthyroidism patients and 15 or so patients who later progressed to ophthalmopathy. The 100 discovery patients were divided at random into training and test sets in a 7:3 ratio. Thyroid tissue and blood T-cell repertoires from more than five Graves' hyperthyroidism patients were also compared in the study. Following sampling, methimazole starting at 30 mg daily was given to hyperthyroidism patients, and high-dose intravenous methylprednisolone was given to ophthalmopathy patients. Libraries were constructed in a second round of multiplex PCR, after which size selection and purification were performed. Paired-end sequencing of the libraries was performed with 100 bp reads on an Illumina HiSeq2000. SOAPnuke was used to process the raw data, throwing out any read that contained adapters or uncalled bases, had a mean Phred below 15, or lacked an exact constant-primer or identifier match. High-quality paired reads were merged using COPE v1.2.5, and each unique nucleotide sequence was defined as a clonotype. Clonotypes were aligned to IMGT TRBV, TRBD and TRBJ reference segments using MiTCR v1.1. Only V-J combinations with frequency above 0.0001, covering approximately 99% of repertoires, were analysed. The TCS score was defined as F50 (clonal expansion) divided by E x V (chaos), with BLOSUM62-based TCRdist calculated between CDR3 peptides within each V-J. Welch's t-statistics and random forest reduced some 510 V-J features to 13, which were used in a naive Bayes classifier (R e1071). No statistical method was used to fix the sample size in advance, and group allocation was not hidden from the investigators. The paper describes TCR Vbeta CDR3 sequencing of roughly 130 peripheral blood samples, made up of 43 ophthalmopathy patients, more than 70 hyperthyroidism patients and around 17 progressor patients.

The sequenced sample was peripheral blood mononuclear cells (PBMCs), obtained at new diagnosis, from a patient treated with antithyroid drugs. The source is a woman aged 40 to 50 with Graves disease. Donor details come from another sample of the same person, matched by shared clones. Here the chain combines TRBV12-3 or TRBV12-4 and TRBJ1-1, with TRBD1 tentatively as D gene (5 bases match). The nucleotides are TGTGCCAGCAGTTCGGGGGGGGTTCGCGCTGAAGCTTTCTTT. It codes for CASSSGGVRAEAFF.